The 25 T cell receptor beta chains below were found in one sample sequenced in a study of vaccination and CD4 T cells after COVID-19. These receptors lack a known antigen. This sample's treatment: approximately 10-day PBMC culture with coronavirus spike peptide pools or control peptides (ViraFEST assay). Cultured CD4+ T cell DNA was sequenced using the Oncomine TCR Beta short-read assay. TCRdb processed the PCR reads anew with MiXCR; each CDR3 protein has one entry. The repertoire holds about 13,000 distinct CDR3 sequences, with roughly 43% as singletons. Specimen: CD4+ T cells from blood, cultured in vitro. The receptor source for this set is a human donor who had recovered from COVID-19.

The chain is built from TRBV20-1 and TRBJ1-5; the D gene is possibly TRBD1 (5 bases). CDR3 length: 13 amino acids. Germline V CDR1 and CDR2: DFQATT, SNEGSKA (reference sequence). V was clipped by 3 bases and J by 3 bases, with 9 bases between them. The CDR3 sequence is CSASQGANQPQHF. The CDR3 coding sequence is TGCAGTGCTAGTCAGGGCGCCAATCAGCCCCAGCATTTT.

This rearrangement joins TRBV24-1 to TRBJ2-1, with D possibly matching TRBD1 (6 bases). The CDR3 loop spans 15 amino acids. V lost 1 base to trimming and J lost 5 bases, with 11 bases between them. Germline CDR1 and CDR2: KGHDR and SFDVKD. CDR3 sequence: CATSDFGQLNNEQFF. CDR3 sequence (DNA): TGTGCCACCAGTGATTTTGGACAGTTGAACAATGAGCAGTTCTTC.

This chain links TRBV6-4 with TRBJ2-7; no firm D call. Germline V gene sequence: CDR1 MRHNA, CDR2 SNTAGT. Trimming pared 0 bases from V and 2 bases from J, leaving 8 bases between. The length of the CDR3 is 14 residues. Here the CDR3 DNA reads TGTGCCAGCAGTGACTCGGTGACAACCTACGAGCAGTACTTC. This translates into CASSDSVTTYEQYF.

The rearrangement joins TRBV29-1 to TRBJ1-1; 7 bases are a match to TRBD1. Germline CDR1 reads SQVTM; CDR2 reads ANQGSEA. Trimming at V came to 8 bases and at J to 5 bases, leaving 17 bases not matched to a gene. The CDR3 sequence is 15 residues long. The CDR3 is CSWQVREGARTEAFF. The CDR3 DNA sequence: TGCAGCTGGCAGGTTCGGGAGGGGGCGCGGACTGAAGCTTTCTTT.

In DNA form, the CDR3 reads TGTGCCAGCAGTGTCTCTAGCGCCTATGGCTACACCTTC. Protein sequence: CASSVSSAYGYTF. The chain combines TRBV6-1 with TRBJ1-2; D is undetermined. This CDR3 has 13 amino acids. Germline values: CDR1 MNHNS, CDR2 SASEGT. V dropped 4 bases and J dropped 4 bases, with 10 bases sitting between them.

V usage is TRBV6-1 and J usage is TRBJ2-6, with a possible D match to TRBD1 (6 bases). V lost 6 bases to trimming and J lost 4 bases, with 13 bases between them. This CDR3 spans 15 amino acids. Germline values: CDR1 MNHNS, CDR2 SASEGT. In nucleotides, the CDR3 is TGTGCCAGCAGGTCTACAGGGACAGGGGCCAACGTCCTGACTTTC. The encoded protein is CASRSTGTGANVLTF.

The chain employs TRBV20-1 and TRBJ1-1; TRBD1 agrees at 8 bases. Per germline, CDR1 DFQATT and CDR2 SNEGSKA (reference sequence). V lost 2 bases, J lost 5 bases, and 4 bases stayed unmatched. This CDR3 is 13 amino acids long. CDR3 DNA sequence: TGCAGTGCTAGAACAGGGGGTCGAACTGAAGCTTTCTTT. It codes for CSARTGGRTEAFF.

The J gene is TRBJ2-2, the V gene TRBV20-1, with D maybe TRBD2 (5 bases). Trimming removed 0 bases at V and 4 bases at J, with 12 bases between. Germline-derived CDR1 and CDR2 are DFQATT and SNEGSKA (reference sequence). CDR3 size: 15 residues. For the CDR3, the DNA is TGCAGTGCTAGAGACTCGTCACGGGGCACCGGGGAGCTGTTTTTT. It codes for CSARDSSRGTGELFF.

The chain joins TRBV20-1 to TRBJ1-2, with 10 bases fitting TRBD1. The CDR3 consists of 14 residues. V was pared by 6 bases and J by 0 bases, with 4 bases of the junction left unmatched. Germline values: CDR1 DFQATT, CDR2 SNEGSKA (reference sequence). The DNA for the CDR3 is TGCAGTGCACCGGGACAGGGGTCTAACTATGGCTACACCTTC. Its translation is CSAPGQGSNYGYTF.

This clonotype appeared once. The CDR3 DNA follows: TGCGCCAGCAGCTTCCTCGGGACAGAAGGGGATGAAGCTTTCTTT. Translation: CASSFLGTEGDEAFF. This rearrangement joins TRBV5-1 to TRBJ1-1, with 7 bases matching TRBD1. CDR3 size: 15 residues. Germline CDR1 is SGHRS and CDR2 is YFSETQ. The junction had 11 bases not matched to a gene; V was cut back by 2 bases and J by 7 bases.

This clonotype was counted only a few times. The CDR3 sequence: CASSQGQTSGNTIYF. The CDR3, as DNA: TGTGCCAGCAGCCAGGGACAGACCTCTGGAAACACCATATATTTT. The chain recombines TRBV11-2 with TRBJ1-3; 7 bases line up with TRBD1. The CDR3 totals 15 residues. From germline, CDR1 is SGHAT and CDR2 FQNNGV. V gave up 5 bases and J gave up 0 bases; unmatched junction bases: 4. The complete variable domain, with remaining parts taken from reference TRBV11-2 and TRBJ1-3, reads EAGVAQSPRYKIIEKRQSVAFWCNPISGHATLYWYQQILGQGPKLLIQFQNNGVVDDSQLPKDRFSAERLKGVDSTLKIQPAKLEDSAVYLCASSQGQTSGNTIYFGEGSWLTVV.

This clonotype was recorded a few times. The V gene is TRBV27, the J gene TRBJ2-3; D remains unclear. The CDR3 consists of 11 residues. From germline, CDR1 is MNHEY and CDR2 SMNVEV (reference sequence). Trimming removed 5 bases at V and 4 bases at J, with 4 bases between. The CDR3 spells CASSLADTQYF. The CDR3 nucleotides are TGTGCCAGCAGTCTGGCAGATACGCAGTATTTT.

CDR3 sequence: CSARDGARSSYEQYF. As DNA, the CDR3 is TGCAGTGCTAGAGATGGGGCCAGAAGCTCCTACGAGCAGTACTTC. The chain is built from TRBV20-1 and TRBJ2-7; weak D call: TRBD1 (5 bases). The CDR3 is 15 residues long. The V end was cut by 0 bases, the J end by 0 bases, with 12 bases between. Germline CDR1 reads DFQATT; CDR2 reads SNEGSKA (reference sequence).

In this sample, this clonotype turned up a few times. The chain recombines TRBV27 with TRBJ1-1; no definite D call. CDR3 length: 16 amino acids. Deletions cut 4 bases from V and 5 bases from J, with 20 bases between. Germline V gene sequence: CDR1 MNHEY, CDR2 SMNVEV (reference sequence). In DNA form, the CDR3 reads TGTGCCAGCAGTTCCTTATCTTGGATTAGTGGGACTGAAGCTTTCTTT. Its protein is CASSSLSWISGTEAFF.

The rearrangement uses TRBV30 and TRBJ2-5; TRBD2 matches 8 bases. The V gene end was trimmed by 5 bases and the J gene end by 1 base; junction bases not matched to a gene: 9. Per the germline V gene, CDR1 is GTSNPN and CDR2 is SVGIG (reference sequence). The CDR3 extends over 15 amino acids. The CDR3 protein is CAWEGAGVPQETQYF. CDR3 DNA: TGTGCCTGGGAAGGAGCGGGAGTTCCCCAAGAGACCCAGTACTTC.

Only a few counts were recorded for this clonotype. The rearrangement joins TRBV6-2 or TRBV6-3 to TRBJ1-2; no clear D gene. Germline V gene data show CDR1 as MNHEY and CDR2 as SVGEGT. The CDR3 consists of 12 residues. Between the trimmed V and J ends, which lost 2 bases and 4 bases, there was a span of 5 bases. The CDR3 sequence is CASSYAVYGYTF. In nucleotides, the CDR3 is TGTGCCAGCAGTTACGCCGTCTATGGCTACACCTTC.

The chain is built from TRBV25-1 and TRBJ1-5; D unresolved. The CDR3 spans 16 residues. Per the germline V gene, CDR1 is MGHDK and CDR2 is SYGVNS. V lost 4 bases and J lost 0, with 13 bases in between. The chain's CDR3 is CASSGGWIYSNQPQHF. In DNA form, the CDR3 reads TGTGCCAGCAGTGGAGGTTGGATTTATAGCAATCAGCCCCAGCATTTT.

The rearrangement joins TRBV6-1 to TRBJ2-2, with 10 bases aligning to TRBD2. This CDR3 has 16 residues. The V gene end was trimmed by 5 bases and the J gene end by 2 bases; junction bases not matched to a gene: 5. Germline-derived CDR1 and CDR2 are MNHNS and SASEGT. The CDR3 protein is CASSKGLALNTGELFF. The CDR3 DNA is TGTGCCAGCAGTAAGGGACTAGCGCTAAACACCGGGGAGCTGTTTTTT.

This clonotype turned up a few times. The rearrangement uses TRBV11-2 and TRBJ1-2; D is perhaps TRBD1 (5 bases). Per germline, CDR1 SGHAT and CDR2 FQNNGV. V was cut by 5 bases and J by 2 bases, with 15 bases left in between. The length of the CDR3 is 15 residues. In nucleotides, the CDR3 is TGTGCCAGCAGCCGGAATCAAGGGGAGAACTATGGCTACACCTTC. Its protein product is CASSRNQGENYGYTF.

The chain has TRBV7-9 and TRBJ2-3; TRBD2 aligns across 7 bases. This CDR3 has 15 amino acids. Trimming took 0 bases from V and 4 from J; bases not matched to a gene: 4. Germline V gene lookup returns CDR1 SEHNR and CDR2 FQNEAQ (reference sequence). The CDR3 DNA reads as TGTGCCAGCAGCTTAGCGGGAGGGAGCCCAGATACGCAGTATTTT. Residues: CASSLAGGSPDTQYF.

The sample holds a few counts of this clonotype. The rearrangement joins TRBV15 to TRBJ2-5; D gene unclear. In germline, CDR1 is LNHNV, CDR2 YYDKDF (reference sequence). V lost 4 bases and J 3 bases, leaving 3 bases between the germline ends. This CDR3 contains 11 residues. The CDR3 bases are TGTGCCACCAGCAAGGAAGAGACCCAGTACTTC. The encoded protein is CATSKEETQYF.

V is TRBV6-2 or TRBV6-3 and J is TRBJ1-5; D call uncertain. The CDR3 extends over 15 amino acids. Trimming left V 6 bases short and J 6 bases short, with 18 bases between. Germline V gene sequence: CDR1 MNHEY, CDR2 SVGEGT. CDR3 sequence reads: CASSPSRVVSQPQHF. CDR3 sequence (DNA): TGTGCCAGCAGCCCTTCAAGGGTTGTTAGTCAGCCCCAGCATTTT.

This chain joins TRBV6-1 and TRBJ1-2, with D perhaps matching TRBD1 (5 bases). V lost 6 bases and J lost 4, with 21 bases in between. There are 16 residues in the CDR3. CDR1 and CDR2 from the germline V gene are MNHNS and SASEGT. The CDR3 loop is CASRSLSGSWGYGYTF. In DNA form, the CDR3 reads TGTGCCAGCAGATCACTTTCAGGGTCCTGGGGCTATGGCTACACCTTC.

This CDR3 is CASSETTRLDTEAFF. CDR3 nucleotides: TGTGCCAGCAGTGAAACCACTCGGTTGGACACTGAAGCTTTCTTT. The gene calls are TRBV25-1 and TRBJ1-1, with no clear D. From germline, CDR1 is MGHDK and CDR2 SYGVNS. Deletions cut 2 bases from V and 3 bases from J, with 13 bases between. CDR3 length: 15 amino acids.

The chain combines TRBV4-2 with TRBJ1-5, with no clear D. The CDR3 runs 14 residues. Germline V gene lookup returns CDR1 LGHNA and CDR2 YNFKEQ. Trimming shortened V by 0 bases and J by 4 bases, and 7 bases separated the two germline ends. DNA for the CDR3: TGTGCCAGCAGCCAAGACAGGATGAATCAGCCCCAGCATTTT. It yields the protein CASSQDRMNQPQHF.